This T cell receptor beta chain was sequenced during a study of cytotoxic CD8 clonotypes in ibrutinib-treated CLL. The CDR3 has 12 residues. The germline gives CDR1 SGHAT, CDR2 FQNNGV. Deletions cut 8 bases from V and 0 bases from J, with 8 bases between. Of note for this clone: Antigen specificity is unknown.

Findings and caveats of the study: Ibrutinib response saw clonality rise, and progression saw it return toward baseline.

Assay: immunoSEQ multiplex PCR; the TCRdb copy retains only in-frame clones and omits some. The sample gives around 29,000 clones, approximately 71% of which show up once; roughly half is in the top ten. This receptor was identified in a human donor with chronic lymphocytic leukemia. The material was PBMCs, obtained after 24 months of ibrutinib treatment. The chain joins TRBV11-2 to TRBJ2-7, with TRBD1 as a possible D gene (6 bases). CDR3: CASAGDSYEQYF. DNA of the CDR3: TGTGCCAGCGCAGGGGACTCCTACGAGCAGTACTTC.